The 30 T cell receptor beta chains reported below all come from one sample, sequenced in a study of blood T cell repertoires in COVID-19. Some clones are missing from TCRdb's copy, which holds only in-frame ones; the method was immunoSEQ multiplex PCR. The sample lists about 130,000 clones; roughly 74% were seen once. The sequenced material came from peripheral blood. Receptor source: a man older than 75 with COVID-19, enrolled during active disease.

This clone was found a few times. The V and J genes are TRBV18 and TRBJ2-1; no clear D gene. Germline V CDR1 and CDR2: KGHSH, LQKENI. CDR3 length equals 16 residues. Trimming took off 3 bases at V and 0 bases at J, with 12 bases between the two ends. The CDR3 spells CASSPTEILSYNEQFF. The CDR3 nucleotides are TGTGCCAGCTCACCTACGGAGATTCTCTCCTACAATGAGCAGTTCTTC.

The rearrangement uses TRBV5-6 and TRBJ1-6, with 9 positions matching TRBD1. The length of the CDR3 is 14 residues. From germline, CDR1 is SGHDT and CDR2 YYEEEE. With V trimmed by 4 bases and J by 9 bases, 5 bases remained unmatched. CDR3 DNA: TGTGCCAGCAGCCTCGACAGGGGGGGTTCACCCCTCCACTTT. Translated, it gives CASSLDRGGSPLHF.

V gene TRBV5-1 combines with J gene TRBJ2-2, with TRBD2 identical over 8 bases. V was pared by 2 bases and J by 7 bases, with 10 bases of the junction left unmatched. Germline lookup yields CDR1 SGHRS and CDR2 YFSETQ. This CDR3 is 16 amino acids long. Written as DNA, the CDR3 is TGCGCCAGCAGCTTCAGCAGCGGGAGAGGTGGCGGGGAGCTGTTTTTT. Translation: CASSFSSGRGGGELFF. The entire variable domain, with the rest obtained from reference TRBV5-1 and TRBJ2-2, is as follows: KAGVTQTPRYLIKTRGQQVTLSCSPISGHRSVSWYQQTPGQGLQFLFEYFSETQRNKGNFPGRFSGRQFSNSRSEMNVSTLELGDSALYLCASSFSSGRGGGELFFGEGSRLTVL.

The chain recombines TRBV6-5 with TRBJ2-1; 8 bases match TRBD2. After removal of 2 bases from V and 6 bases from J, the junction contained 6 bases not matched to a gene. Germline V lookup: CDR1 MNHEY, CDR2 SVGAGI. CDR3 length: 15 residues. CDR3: CASSYQTSVVNEQFF. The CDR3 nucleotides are TGTGCCAGCAGTTACCAGACTAGCGTGGTCAATGAGCAGTTCTTC.

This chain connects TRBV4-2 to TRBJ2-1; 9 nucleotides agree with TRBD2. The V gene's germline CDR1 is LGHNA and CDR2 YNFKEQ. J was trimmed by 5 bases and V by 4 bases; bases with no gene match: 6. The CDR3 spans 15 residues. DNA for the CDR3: TGTGCCAGCAGCCCCGGGGTAGCGGGAGACAATGAGCAGTTCTTC. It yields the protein CASSPGVAGDNEQFF.

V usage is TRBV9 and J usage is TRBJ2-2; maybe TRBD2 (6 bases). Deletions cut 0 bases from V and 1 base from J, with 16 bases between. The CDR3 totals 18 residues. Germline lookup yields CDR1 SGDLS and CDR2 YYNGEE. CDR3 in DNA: TGTGCCAGCAGCGTAGGTAGATCGAGACTAGTGAACACCGGGGAGCTGTTTTTT. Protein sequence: CASSVGRSRLVNTGELFF.

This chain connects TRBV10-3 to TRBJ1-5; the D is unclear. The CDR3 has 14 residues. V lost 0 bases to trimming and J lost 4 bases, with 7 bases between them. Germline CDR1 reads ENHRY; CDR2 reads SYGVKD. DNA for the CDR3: TGTGCCATCAGTGAGTCATCGGGAAATCAGCCCCAGCATTTT. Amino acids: CAISESSGNQPQHF.

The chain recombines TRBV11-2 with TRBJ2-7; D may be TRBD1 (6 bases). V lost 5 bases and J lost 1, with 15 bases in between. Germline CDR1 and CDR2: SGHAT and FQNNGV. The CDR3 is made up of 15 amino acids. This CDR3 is CASSPRGFTSYEQYF. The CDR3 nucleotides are TGTGCCAGCAGCCCCAGGGGATTCACTTCCTACGAGCAGTACTTC.

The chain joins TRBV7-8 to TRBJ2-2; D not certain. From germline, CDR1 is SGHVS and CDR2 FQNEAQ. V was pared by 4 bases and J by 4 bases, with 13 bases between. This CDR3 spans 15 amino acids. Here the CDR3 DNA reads TGTGCCAGCAGCTCCCTGGTGGCTGGCACCGGGGAGCTGTTTTTT. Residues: CASSSLVAGTGELFF.

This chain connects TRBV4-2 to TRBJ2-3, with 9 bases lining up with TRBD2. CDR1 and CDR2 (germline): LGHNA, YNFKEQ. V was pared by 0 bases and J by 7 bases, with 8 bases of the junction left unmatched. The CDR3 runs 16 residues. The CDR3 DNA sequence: TGTGCCAGCAGCCAAGAGGAGGCTAGCGGGAAATATACGCAGTATTTT. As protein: CASSQEEASGKYTQYF.

The CDR3 spells CASSRVIQGDEQFF. For the CDR3, the DNA is TGTGCCAGCAGTCGAGTAATTCAGGGTGATGAGCAGTTCTTC. The chain joins TRBV7-9 to TRBJ2-1; a weak D match, TRBD1 (5 bases). The germline V gene has CDR1 SEHNR and CDR2 FQNEAQ (reference sequence). The CDR3 is made up of 14 amino acids. V lost 6 bases and J 8 bases, leaving 17 bases between the germline ends.

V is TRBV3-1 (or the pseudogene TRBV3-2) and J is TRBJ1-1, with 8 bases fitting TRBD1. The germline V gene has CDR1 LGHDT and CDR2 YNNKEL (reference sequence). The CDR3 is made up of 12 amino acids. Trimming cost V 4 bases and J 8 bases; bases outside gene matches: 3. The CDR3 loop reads CASSPGGREAFF. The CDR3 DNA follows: TGTGCCAGCAGCCCAGGGGGCAGGGAAGCTTTCTTT.

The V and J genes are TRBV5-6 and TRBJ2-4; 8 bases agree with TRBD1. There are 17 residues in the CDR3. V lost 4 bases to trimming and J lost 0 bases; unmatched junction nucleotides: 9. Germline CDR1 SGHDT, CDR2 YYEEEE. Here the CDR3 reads CASSIGQGRIAKNIQYF. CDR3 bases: TGTGCCAGCAGCATCGGACAGGGTAGGATAGCCAAAAACATTCAGTACTTC.

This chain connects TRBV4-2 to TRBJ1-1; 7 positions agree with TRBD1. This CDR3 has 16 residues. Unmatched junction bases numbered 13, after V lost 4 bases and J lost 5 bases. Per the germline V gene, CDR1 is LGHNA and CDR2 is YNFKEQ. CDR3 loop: CASSPGDRVLGTEAFF. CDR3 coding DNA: TGTGCCAGCAGCCCCGGGGACAGAGTCCTGGGGACTGAAGCTTTCTTT.

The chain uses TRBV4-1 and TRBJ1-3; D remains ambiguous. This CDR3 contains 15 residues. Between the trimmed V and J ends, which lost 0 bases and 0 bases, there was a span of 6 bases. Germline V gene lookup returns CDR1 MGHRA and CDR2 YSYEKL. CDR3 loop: CASSQDSFSGNTIYF. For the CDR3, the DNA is TGCGCCAGCAGCCAAGACTCCTTCTCTGGAAACACCATATATTTT.

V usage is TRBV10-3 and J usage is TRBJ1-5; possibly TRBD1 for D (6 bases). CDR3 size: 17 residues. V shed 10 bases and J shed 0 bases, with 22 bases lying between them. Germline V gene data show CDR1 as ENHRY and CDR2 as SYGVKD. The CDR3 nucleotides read TGTGCCACACAGGGCCAGGGCTCGTTTGATAGCAATCAGCCCCAGCATTTT. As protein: CATQGQGSFDSNQPQHF.

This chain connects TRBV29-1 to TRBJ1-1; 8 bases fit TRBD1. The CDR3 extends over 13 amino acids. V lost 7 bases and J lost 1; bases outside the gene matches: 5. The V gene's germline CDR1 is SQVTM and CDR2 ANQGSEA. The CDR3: CSASGTGNTEAFF. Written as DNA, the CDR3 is TGCAGCGCCTCCGGGACAGGGAACACTGAAGCTTTCTTT.

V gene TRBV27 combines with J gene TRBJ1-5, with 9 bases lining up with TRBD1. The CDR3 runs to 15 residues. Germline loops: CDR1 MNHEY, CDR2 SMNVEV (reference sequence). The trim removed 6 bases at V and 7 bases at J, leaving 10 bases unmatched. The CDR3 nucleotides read TGTGCCAGCAGCCCCGGGACAGGGAGAAACCAGCCCCAGCATTTT. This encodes CASSPGTGRNQPQHF.

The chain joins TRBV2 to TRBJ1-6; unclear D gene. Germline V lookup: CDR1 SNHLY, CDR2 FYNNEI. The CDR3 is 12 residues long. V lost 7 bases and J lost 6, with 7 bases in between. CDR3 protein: CASTTSNSPLHF. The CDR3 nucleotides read TGTGCCAGCACCACAAGTAATTCACCCCTCCACTTT. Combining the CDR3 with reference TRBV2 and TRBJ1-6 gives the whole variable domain EPEVTQTPSHQVTQMGQEVILRCVPISNHLYFYWYRQILGQKVEFLVSFYNNEISEKSEIFDDQFSVERPDGSNFTLKIRSTKLEDSAMYFCASTTSNSPLHFGNGTRLTVT.

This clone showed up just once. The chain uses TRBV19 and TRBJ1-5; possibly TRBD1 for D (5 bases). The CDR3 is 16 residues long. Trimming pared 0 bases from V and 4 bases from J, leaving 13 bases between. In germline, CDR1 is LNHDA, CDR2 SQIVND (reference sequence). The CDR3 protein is CASSIDREGVNQPQHF. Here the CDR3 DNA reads TGTGCCAGTAGTATAGATCGTGAAGGGGTAAATCAGCCCCAGCATTTT.

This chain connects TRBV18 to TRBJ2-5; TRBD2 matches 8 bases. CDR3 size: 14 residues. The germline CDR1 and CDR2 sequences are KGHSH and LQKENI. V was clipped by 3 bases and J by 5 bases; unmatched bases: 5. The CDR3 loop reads CASSPGGVPETQYF. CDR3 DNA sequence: TGTGCCAGCTCACCCGGGGGGGTACCCGAGACCCAGTACTTC.

CDR3 sequence reads: CASSRQDTEAFF. As DNA, the CDR3 is TGTGCCAGCTCACGACAAGACACTGAAGCTTTCTTT. The gene calls are TRBV18 and TRBJ1-1; D not resolved. This CDR3 is built from 12 residues. V gave up 4 bases and J gave up 3 bases, with 6 bases separating them. Germline V CDR1 and CDR2: KGHSH, LQKENI. Based on the CDR3 plus reference TRBV18 and TRBJ1-1, the full variable domain is NAGVMQNPRHLVRRRGQEARLRCSPMKGHSHVYWYRQLPEEGLKFMVYLQKENIIDESGMPKERFSAEFPKEGPSILRIQQVVRGDSAAYFCASSRQDTEAFFGQGTRLTVV.

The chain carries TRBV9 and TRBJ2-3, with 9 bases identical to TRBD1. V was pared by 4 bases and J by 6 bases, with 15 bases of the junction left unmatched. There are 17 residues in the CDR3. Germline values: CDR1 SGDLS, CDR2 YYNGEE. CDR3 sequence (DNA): TGTGCCAGCAGCCCCCTCGGGGGACAGGGAGGCGCCGATACGCAGTATTTT. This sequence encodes CASSPLGGQGGADTQYF.

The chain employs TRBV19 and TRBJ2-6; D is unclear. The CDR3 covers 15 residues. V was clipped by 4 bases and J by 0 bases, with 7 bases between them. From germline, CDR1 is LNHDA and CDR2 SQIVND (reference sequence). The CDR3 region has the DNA TGTGCCAGTAGTACTCCCCGCTCTGGGGCCAACGTCCTGACTTTC. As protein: CASSTPRSGANVLTF.

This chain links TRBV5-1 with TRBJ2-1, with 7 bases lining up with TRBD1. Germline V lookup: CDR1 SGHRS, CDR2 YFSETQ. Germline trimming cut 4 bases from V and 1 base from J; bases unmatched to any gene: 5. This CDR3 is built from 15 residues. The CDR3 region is CASSPGQVSYNEQFF. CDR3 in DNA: TGCGCCAGCAGCCCCGGACAGGTTTCCTACAATGAGCAGTTCTTC.

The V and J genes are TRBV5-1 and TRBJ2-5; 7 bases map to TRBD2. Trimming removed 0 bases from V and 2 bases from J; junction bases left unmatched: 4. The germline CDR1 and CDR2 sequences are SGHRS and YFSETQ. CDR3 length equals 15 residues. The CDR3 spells CASSLVGDYQETQYF. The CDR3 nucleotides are TGCGCCAGCAGCTTGGTAGGGGACTATCAAGAGACCCAGTACTTC.

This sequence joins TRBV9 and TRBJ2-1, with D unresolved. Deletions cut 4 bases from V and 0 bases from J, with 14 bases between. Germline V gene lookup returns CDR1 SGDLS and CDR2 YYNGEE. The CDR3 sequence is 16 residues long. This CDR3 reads CASSPRAYSSYNEQFF. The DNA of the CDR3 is TGTGCCAGCAGCCCGCGAGCGTATAGCTCCTACAATGAGCAGTTCTTC. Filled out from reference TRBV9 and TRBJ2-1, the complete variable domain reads DSGVTQTPKHLITATGQRVTLRCSPRSGDLSVYWYQQSLDQGLQFLIQYYNGEERAKGNILERFSAQQFPDLHSELNLSSLELGDSALYFCASSPRAYSSYNEQFFGPGTRLTVL.

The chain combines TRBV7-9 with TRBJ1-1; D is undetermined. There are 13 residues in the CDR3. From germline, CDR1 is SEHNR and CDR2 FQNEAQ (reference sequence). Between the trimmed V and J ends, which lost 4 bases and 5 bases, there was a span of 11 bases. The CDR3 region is CASSSQRRTEAFF. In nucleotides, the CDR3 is TGTGCCAGCAGCTCCCAGCGGAGGACTGAAGCTTTCTTT.

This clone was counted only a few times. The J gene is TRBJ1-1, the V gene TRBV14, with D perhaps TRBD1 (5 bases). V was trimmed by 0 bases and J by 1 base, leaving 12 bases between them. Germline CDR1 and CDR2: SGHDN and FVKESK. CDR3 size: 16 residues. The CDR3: CASSQDWEGRNTEAFF. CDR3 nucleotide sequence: TGTGCCAGCAGCCAAGATTGGGAGGGGCGGAACACTGAAGCTTTCTTT.

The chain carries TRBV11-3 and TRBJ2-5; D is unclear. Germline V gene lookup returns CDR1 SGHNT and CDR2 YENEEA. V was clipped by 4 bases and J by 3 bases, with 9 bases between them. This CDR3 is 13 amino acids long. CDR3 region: CASSSFAEETQYF. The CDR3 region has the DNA TGTGCCAGCAGCTCCTTCGCGGAAGAGACCCAGTACTTC.